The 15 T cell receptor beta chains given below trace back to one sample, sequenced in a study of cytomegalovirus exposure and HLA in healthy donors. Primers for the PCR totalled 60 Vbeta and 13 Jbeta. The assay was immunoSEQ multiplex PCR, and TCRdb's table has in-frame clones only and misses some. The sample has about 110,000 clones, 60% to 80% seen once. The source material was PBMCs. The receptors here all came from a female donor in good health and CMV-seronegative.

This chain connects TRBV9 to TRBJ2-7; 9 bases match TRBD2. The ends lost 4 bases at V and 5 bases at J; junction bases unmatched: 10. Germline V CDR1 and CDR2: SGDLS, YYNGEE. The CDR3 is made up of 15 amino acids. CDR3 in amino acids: CASSPRVAGDHEQYF. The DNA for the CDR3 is TGTGCCAGCAGCCCTCGGGTAGCGGGAGACCACGAGCAGTACTTC.

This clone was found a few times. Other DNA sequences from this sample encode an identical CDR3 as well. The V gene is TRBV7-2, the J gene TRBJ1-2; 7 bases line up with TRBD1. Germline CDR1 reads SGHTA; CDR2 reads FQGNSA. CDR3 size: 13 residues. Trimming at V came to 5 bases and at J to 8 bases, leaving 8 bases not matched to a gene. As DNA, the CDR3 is TGTGCCAGCAGCCCCCATCAGGGGGGAGGCTACACCTTC. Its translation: CASSPHQGGGYTF.

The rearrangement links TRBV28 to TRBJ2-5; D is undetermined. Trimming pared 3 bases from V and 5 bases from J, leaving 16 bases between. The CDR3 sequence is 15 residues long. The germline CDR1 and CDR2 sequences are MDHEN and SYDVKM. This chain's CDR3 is CASSLQQEIEETQYF. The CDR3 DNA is TGTGCCAGCAGTTTGCAGCAGGAAATAGAGGAGACCCAGTACTTC.

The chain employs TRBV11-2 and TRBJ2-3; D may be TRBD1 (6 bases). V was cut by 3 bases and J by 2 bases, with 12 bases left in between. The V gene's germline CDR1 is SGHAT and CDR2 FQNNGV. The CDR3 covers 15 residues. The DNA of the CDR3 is TGTGCCAGCAGCTTGCGAACAGGGACCACAGATACGCAGTATTTT. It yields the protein CASSLRTGTTDTQYF. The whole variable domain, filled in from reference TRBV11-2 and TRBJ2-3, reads EAGVAQSPRYKIIEKRQSVAFWCNPISGHATLYWYQQILGQGPKLLIQFQNNGVVDDSQLPKDRFSAERLKGVDSTLKIQPAKLEDSAVYLCASSLRTGTTDTQYFGPGTRLTVL.

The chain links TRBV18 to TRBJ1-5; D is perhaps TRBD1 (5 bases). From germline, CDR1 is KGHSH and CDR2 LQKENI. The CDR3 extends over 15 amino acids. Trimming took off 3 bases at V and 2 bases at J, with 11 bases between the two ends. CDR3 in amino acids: CASSPGAGGNQPQHF. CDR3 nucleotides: TGTGCCAGCTCACCTGGTGCGGGGGGCAATCAGCCCCAGCATTTT.

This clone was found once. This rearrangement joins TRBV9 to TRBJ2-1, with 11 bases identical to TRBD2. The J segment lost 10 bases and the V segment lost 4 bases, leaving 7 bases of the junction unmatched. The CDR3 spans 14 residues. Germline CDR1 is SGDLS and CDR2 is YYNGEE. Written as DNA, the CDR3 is TGTGCCAGCAGCCCGACTAGCGGGAACAGCGAGCAGTTCTTC. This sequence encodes CASSPTSGNSEQFF.

CDR3 in DNA: TGTGCCAGCAGCGGACCTCTAGCGTCTGCAGATACGCAGTATTTT. Its translation: CASSGPLASADTQYF. This chain links TRBV9 with TRBJ2-3, with D tentatively TRBD2 (6 bases). CDR3 length: 15 amino acids. Germline V gene lookup returns CDR1 SGDLS and CDR2 YYNGEE. V lost 3 bases to trimming and J lost 4 bases, with 15 bases between them.

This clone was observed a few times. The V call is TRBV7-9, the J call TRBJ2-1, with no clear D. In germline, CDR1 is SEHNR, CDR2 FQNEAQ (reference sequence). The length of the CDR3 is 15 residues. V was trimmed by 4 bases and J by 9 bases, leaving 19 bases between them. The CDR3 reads CASSSVPTSSGEQFF. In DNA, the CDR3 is TGTGCCAGCAGCTCCGTACCGACTTCTTCCGGTGAGCAGTTCTTC. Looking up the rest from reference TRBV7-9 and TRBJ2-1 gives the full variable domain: DTGVSQNPRHKITKRGQNVTFRCDPISEHNRLYWYRQTLGQGPEFLTYFQNEAQLEKSRLLSDRFSAERPKGSFSTLEIQRTEQGDSAMYLCASSSVPTSSGEQFFGPGTRLTVL.

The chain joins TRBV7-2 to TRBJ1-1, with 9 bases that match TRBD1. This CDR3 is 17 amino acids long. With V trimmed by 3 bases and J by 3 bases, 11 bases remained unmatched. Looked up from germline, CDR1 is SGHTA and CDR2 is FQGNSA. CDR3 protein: CASSFRDRDSRDTEAFF. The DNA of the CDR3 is TGTGCCAGCAGCTTTAGGGACAGGGACTCTAGGGACACTGAAGCTTTCTTT.

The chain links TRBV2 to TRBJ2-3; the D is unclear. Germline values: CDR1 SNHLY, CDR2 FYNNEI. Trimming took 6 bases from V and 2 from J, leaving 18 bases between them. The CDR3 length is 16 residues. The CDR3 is CASSAGHGLYTDTQYF. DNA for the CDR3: TGTGCCAGCAGCGCTGGGCACGGTCTTTACACAGATACGCAGTATTTT.

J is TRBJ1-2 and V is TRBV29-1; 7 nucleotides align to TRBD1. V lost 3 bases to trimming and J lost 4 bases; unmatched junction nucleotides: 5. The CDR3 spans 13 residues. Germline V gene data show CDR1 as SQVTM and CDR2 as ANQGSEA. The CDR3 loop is CSVDRDSPYGYTF. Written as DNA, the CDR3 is TGCAGCGTTGACCGGGACAGCCCCTATGGCTACACCTTC.

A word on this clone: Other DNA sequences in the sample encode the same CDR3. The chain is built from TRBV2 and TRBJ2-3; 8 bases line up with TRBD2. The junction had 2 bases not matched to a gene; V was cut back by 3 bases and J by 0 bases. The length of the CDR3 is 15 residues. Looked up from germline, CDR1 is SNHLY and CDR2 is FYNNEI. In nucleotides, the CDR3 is TGTGCCAGCAGTGATCGGGGGGGGAGCACAGATACGCAGTATTTT. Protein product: CASSDRGGSTDTQYF.

The CDR3 loop reads CASSTGTSGSDTQYF. The CDR3 nucleotides are TGTGCCAGCAGTACCGGGACTAGCGGGTCAGATACGCAGTATTTT. The chain uses TRBV6-4 and TRBJ2-3; TRBD2 aligns across 12 bases. The CDR3 loop spans 15 amino acids. Germline V gene lookup returns CDR1 MRHNA and CDR2 SNTAGT. The V gene end was trimmed by 5 bases and the J gene end by 4 bases; junction bases not matched to a gene: 4.

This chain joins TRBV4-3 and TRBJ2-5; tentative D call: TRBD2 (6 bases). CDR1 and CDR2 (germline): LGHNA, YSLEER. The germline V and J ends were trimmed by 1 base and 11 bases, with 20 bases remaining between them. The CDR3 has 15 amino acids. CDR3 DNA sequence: TGCGCCAGCAGCCAAGGTGGGACTTCCGCTACGAAGCAGTACTTC. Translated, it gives CASSQGGTSATKQYF.

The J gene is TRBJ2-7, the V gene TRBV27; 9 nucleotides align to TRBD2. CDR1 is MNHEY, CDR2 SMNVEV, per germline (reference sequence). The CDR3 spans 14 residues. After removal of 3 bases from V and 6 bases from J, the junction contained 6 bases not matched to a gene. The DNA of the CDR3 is TGTGCCAGCAGTTTGGCGGGACTAGCCGGCGAGCAGTACTTC. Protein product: CASSLAGLAGEQYF.